A single sample gave rise to the 10 T cell receptor beta chains below, sequenced in a study of T cell responses to AZD1222 COVID-19 vaccine. The method was immunoSEQ multiplex PCR; TCRdb's version includes in-frame clones alone and lacks a portion of them. The sample shows more than 110,000 clones, about nine tenths of them seen only once. Sequenced here: peripheral blood, sampled 28 days after the second AZD1222 dose. The receptors were sampled from an adult who received the AZD1222 COVID-19 vaccine.

The rearrangement joins TRBV30 to TRBJ1-5; D unresolved. In germline, CDR1 is GTSNPN, CDR2 SVGIG (reference sequence). Trimming removed 5 bases from V and 4 bases from J, with 12 bases in between. The length of the CDR3 is 13 residues. In DNA, the CDR3 is TGTGCCTGGGGGCACCGTGGAAATCAGCCCCAGCATTTT. Protein product: CAWGHRGNQPQHF.

V and J are TRBV18 and TRBJ1-6; D is undetermined. Between the trimmed V and J ends, which lost 2 bases and 0 bases, there was a span of 8 bases. This CDR3 spans 16 amino acids. The germline V gene encodes CDR1 KGHSH and CDR2 LQKENI. This CDR3 reads CASSPEKDSYNSPLHF. Written as DNA, the CDR3 is TGTGCCAGCTCACCAGAGAAAGACTCCTATAATTCACCCCTCCACTTT.

This chain links TRBV28 with TRBJ1-1, with 9 bases aligning to TRBD1. V was clipped by 7 bases and J by 6 bases; unmatched bases: 21. This CDR3 is built from 18 residues. CDR1 MDHEN and CDR2 SYDVKM come from the germline V gene. The chain's CDR3 is CASNSPGQGWLRDAEAFF. DNA of the CDR3: TGTGCCAGCAACTCCCCGGGACAGGGTTGGTTACGGGACGCTGAAGCTTTCTTT.

This rearrangement joins TRBV28 to TRBJ1-2, with D uncertain. CDR1 MDHEN and CDR2 SYDVKM come from the germline V gene. The CDR3 extends over 12 amino acids. Trimming cost V 7 bases and J 5 bases, with 11 bases left between them. The CDR3 protein is CASKRTEYGYTF. CDR3 bases: TGTGCCAGCAAAAGGACCGAGTATGGCTACACCTTC.

This chain joins TRBV30 and TRBJ1-4; D is ambiguous. Trimming left V 3 bases short and J 8 bases short, with 10 bases between. This CDR3 spans 12 amino acids. The V gene's germline CDR1 is GTSNPN and CDR2 SVGIG (reference sequence). CDR3 region: CAWRTVGEKLFF. CDR3 DNA sequence: TGTGCCTGGAGAACCGTAGGGGAAAAACTGTTTTTT.

The chain uses TRBV5-1 and TRBJ1-6, with TRBD1 identical over 8 bases. Germline CDR1 SGHRS, CDR2 YFSETQ. The CDR3 extends over 15 amino acids. V lost 0 bases to trimming and J lost 5 bases; unmatched junction nucleotides: 1. The CDR3 spells CASSLAGQDNSPLHF. DNA of the CDR3: TGCGCCAGCAGCTTGGCGGGACAGGATAATTCACCCCTCCACTTT.

The chain employs TRBV5-1 and TRBJ2-1, with D possibly matching TRBD2 (6 bases). The length of the CDR3 is 16 residues. CDR1 is SGHRS, CDR2 YFSETQ, per germline. Between the trimmed V and J ends, which lost 0 bases and 0 bases, there was a span of 10 bases. The CDR3 nucleotides are TGCGCCAGCAGCTTGGGCGGGGCAAGCTCCTACAATGAGCAGTTCTTC. This encodes CASSLGGASSYNEQFF.

This chain connects TRBV11-3 to TRBJ2-3; no clear D gene. Trimming cost V 5 bases and J 2 bases, with 14 bases left between them. This CDR3 is 15 amino acids long. Germline V gene lookup returns CDR1 SGHNT and CDR2 YENEEA. The CDR3 bases are TGTGCCAGCAGCCCTGGACGGTCACTCACAGATACGCAGTATTTT. It translates to CASSPGRSLTDTQYF.

The chain combines TRBV6-5 with TRBJ1-2; the D is unclear. Germline loops: CDR1 MNHEY, CDR2 SVGAGI. The CDR3 covers 13 residues. The V end was cut by 6 bases, the J end by 5 bases, with 13 bases between. In DNA, the CDR3 is TGTGCCAGCAGCTCAACCCTAGGATATGGCTACACCTTC. It yields the protein CASSSTLGYGYTF.

The chain is built from TRBV29-1 and TRBJ2-7; 7 positions agree with TRBD2. The junction had 11 bases not matched to a gene; V was cut back by 4 bases and J by 11 bases. Germline CDR1 reads SQVTM; CDR2 reads ANQGSEA. This CDR3 comprises 12 residues. CDR3 bases: TGCAGCGTTGCCGGGTTGGGGAGGGGAGAGTACTTC. Translation gives CSVAGLGRGEYF.